The subject of this entry is one T cell receptor (beta chain). Its antigen is not identified. The data originate from a study of vaccination and CD4 T cells after COVID-19. The overall study: Blood was drawn a median around 66 days post second dose, range 14 to 241.

Stated treatment: approximately 9-day PBMC culture with coronavirus spike peptide pools or control peptides (ViraFEST assay). The collection of CD4+ T cells from the unexposed donor took place before the COVID-19 pandemic (2011-2018). Wells that each held around 2 million PBMCs were cultured with 9.5 to 10 IU/ml IL-2 and about 10 ug/ml peptide pools. Cultured CD4+ T cell DNA underwent sequencing with the Oncomine TCR Beta short-read assay. TCRdb independently ran MiXCR on the PCR reads; one entry per CDR3 protein. The sample consists of about 7,000 distinct CDR3 sequences, roughly 50% of them appearing once. Germline CDR1 reads WSHSY; CDR2 reads SAAADI. This CDR3 is 14 amino acids long. Trimming cost V 7 bases and J 10 bases, with 17 bases left between them.

The chain employs TRBV10-2 and TRBJ1-6; D gene unclear. The sequence came from a human donor in good health. Material: CD4+ T cells from blood, cultured in vitro. The CDR3 bases are TGCGCCAGCATGCGGGAGCCGGTAGGATCACCCCTCCACTTT. Translating gives CASMREPVGSPLHF.